The rows below give T cell receptor beta chains drawn from one sample of a study of identical twins. Via MiXCR, TCRdb re-called the 5' RACE reads, giving one row per CDR3 protein. The sample holds roughly 1,500,000 distinct CDR3 sequences, 25% to 35% seen once. Sequenced material: cord blood. The receptors shown here come from a newborn girl in good health. Both conserved end residues are part of each CDR3. D genes are given only for firm matches. Size is stated for part of the rows, as once, few or many counts, or as a class when the clone is expanded.

cdr3_nt: TGTGCCAGCAGCCCGACAGTACCCCAAGAGACCCAGTACTTC; cdr3_aa: CASSPTVPQETQYF; v_call: TRBV28; j_call: TRBJ2-5; clone_size: .; d_call: .
cdr3_nt: TGCGCCAGCAGCTTGGGGACAGTCGGATATGAAAAACTGTTTTTT; cdr3_aa: CASSLGTVGYEKLFF; v_call: TRBV5-1; j_call: TRBJ1-4; clone_size: .; d_call: .
cdr3_nt: TGCGCCAGCAGCCTACAGGACTCTGGGGCCAACGTCCTGACTTTC; cdr3_aa: CASSLQDSGANVLTF; v_call: TRBV5-1; j_call: TRBJ2-6; clone_size: .; d_call: .
cdr3_nt: TGCAGTGCTTTCCGGCTTGGGAACACTGAAGCTTTCTTT; cdr3_aa: CSAFRLGNTEAFF; v_call: TRBV20-1; j_call: TRBJ1-1; clone_size: .; d_call: .
cdr3_nt: TGTGCCAGCAGGCCCTTTGCGGGGGGGCCACATGAGCAGTTCTTC; cdr3_aa: CASRPFAGGPHEQFF; v_call: TRBV11-2; j_call: TRBJ2-1; clone_size: .; d_call: TRBD2
cdr3_nt: TGCGCCAGCAGCTTGGGGGGGGCGGGACATTACAATGAGCAGTTCTTC; cdr3_aa: CASSLGGAGHYNEQFF; v_call: TRBV5-1; j_call: TRBJ2-1; clone_size: few; d_call: .
cdr3_nt: TGTGCCAGCAGCTTCAGGGACACTGGGGTCTACGAGCAGTACTTC; cdr3_aa: CASSFRDTGVYEQYF; v_call: TRBV11-2; j_call: TRBJ2-7; clone_size: .; d_call: .
cdr3_nt: TGCGCCAGCAGCCAAGACTCCGTCCCTAATTCACCCCTCCACTTT; cdr3_aa: CASSQDSVPNSPLHF; v_call: TRBV4-1; j_call: TRBJ1-6; clone_size: few; d_call: .
cdr3_nt: TGTGCCAGCACTGGAGGGACAGGGGTTAACACAGATACGCAGTATTTT; cdr3_aa: CASTGGTGVNTDTQYF; v_call: TRBV27; j_call: TRBJ2-3; clone_size: .; d_call: TRBD1
cdr3_nt: TGCAGTGGCGGGAGGCTCCATGAGCAGTTCTTC; cdr3_aa: CSGGRLHEQFF; v_call: TRBV20-1; j_call: TRBJ2-1; clone_size: .; d_call: TRBD2
cdr3_nt: TGTGCCAGCAGCAAAAGATGGGACAGGGACCACGAGCAGTACTTC; cdr3_aa: CASSKRWDRDHEQYF; v_call: TRBV21-1; j_call: TRBJ2-7; clone_size: .; d_call: .
cdr3_nt: TGTGCCAGCGACAGGGCGCGACGGGGCAATCAGCCCCAGCATTTT; cdr3_aa: CASDRARRGNQPQHF; v_call: TRBV2; j_call: TRBJ1-5; clone_size: few; d_call: TRBD1
cdr3_nt: TGTGCCAGCAGCGTTACACGAATTCAACCCCTCCACTTT; cdr3_aa: CASSVTRIQPLHF; v_call: TRBV5-6; j_call: TRBJ1-6; clone_size: few; d_call: .
cdr3_nt: TGCAGCGTTGGACGGGAGGTCTCCTACAATGAGCAGTTCTTC; cdr3_aa: CSVGREVSYNEQFF; v_call: TRBV29-1; j_call: TRBJ2-1; clone_size: many; d_call: TRBD2
cdr3_nt: TGTGCCAGCAGTAAGAGCCCTAGCGGGGGAACAGATACGCAGTATTTT; cdr3_aa: CASSKSPSGGTDTQYF; v_call: TRBV4-2; j_call: TRBJ2-3; clone_size: few; d_call: TRBD2
cdr3_nt: TGCGCCAGCAGCCAAGCCACCTTCTCTGGGGCCAACGTCCTGACTTTC; cdr3_aa: CASSQATFSGANVLTF; v_call: TRBV4-1; j_call: TRBJ2-6; clone_size: .; d_call: .
cdr3_nt: TGCAGTGCTAGGAGGGGTGCGAGTGAGCAGTTCTTC; cdr3_aa: CSARRGASEQFF; v_call: TRBV20-1; j_call: TRBJ2-1; clone_size: .; d_call: .
cdr3_nt: TGCAGTGCTAGCCACCAGAACACTGAAGCTTTCTTT; cdr3_aa: CSASHQNTEAFF; v_call: TRBV20-1; j_call: TRBJ1-1; clone_size: .; d_call: .
cdr3_nt: TGTGCCAGCAAGTTGGGAAGCGGTGGCGAAGCTTTCTTT; cdr3_aa: CASKLGSGGEAFF; v_call: TRBV28; j_call: TRBJ1-1; clone_size: .; d_call: .
cdr3_nt: TGCGCCAGTAGGATGGAGGCTAGCGGGGGAAGGAATGAGCAGTTCTTC; cdr3_aa: CASRMEASGGRNEQFF; v_call: TRBV5-1; j_call: TRBJ2-1; clone_size: few; d_call: TRBD2
cdr3_nt: TGCAGTGGCCGGGACCTTACTTACGAGCAGTACTTC; cdr3_aa: CSGRDLTYEQYF; v_call: TRBV20-1; j_call: TRBJ2-7; clone_size: .; d_call: .
cdr3_nt: TGCAGTGCTAGGACAGGCACAGATACGCAGTATTTT; cdr3_aa: CSARTGTDTQYF; v_call: TRBV20-1; j_call: TRBJ2-3; clone_size: many; d_call: .
cdr3_nt: TGTGCCAGCAGTCCCTCCGTCGGAACTAGCGGGAGTTACAATGAGCAGTTCTTC; cdr3_aa: CASSPSVGTSGSYNEQFF; v_call: TRBV12-3/TRBV12-4; j_call: TRBJ2-1; clone_size: .; d_call: TRBD2
cdr3_nt: TGTGCCAGCAGACTCGCCCTAGCTGAGACCCAGTACTTC; cdr3_aa: CASRLALAETQYF; v_call: TRBV7-2; j_call: TRBJ2-5; clone_size: few; d_call: .
cdr3_nt: TGTGCCACCAGTGGCCCTAGCGGGGGGGCCACCAGGGGCACAGATACGCAGTATTTT; cdr3_aa: CATSGPSGGATRGTDTQYF; v_call: TRBV24-1; j_call: TRBJ2-3; clone_size: .; d_call: TRBD2
cdr3_nt: TGCAGTGGAAGGCGGGACGTCGGCAATCAGCCCCAGCATTTT; cdr3_aa: CSGRRDVGNQPQHF; v_call: TRBV20-1; j_call: TRBJ1-5; clone_size: .; d_call: .
cdr3_nt: TGCGCCAGCAGCTTGGTTTGGACAGAGGGACATGAGCAGTTCTTC; cdr3_aa: CASSLVWTEGHEQFF; v_call: TRBV5-1; j_call: TRBJ2-1; clone_size: .; d_call: .
cdr3_nt: TGCAGCGTTGAAGATCTGAGGCAGGCGTATGGCTACACCTTC; cdr3_aa: CSVEDLRQAYGYTF; v_call: TRBV29-1; j_call: TRBJ1-2; clone_size: few; d_call: .
cdr3_nt: TGCAGCGTTAGGGACAGGGCGAACGAGCAGTACTTC; cdr3_aa: CSVRDRANEQYF; v_call: TRBV29-1; j_call: TRBJ2-7; clone_size: .; d_call: TRBD1
cdr3_nt: TGTGCCAGCAGGGCCGTTGGACGCTATGGCTACACCTTC; cdr3_aa: CASRAVGRYGYTF; v_call: TRBV6-5; j_call: TRBJ1-2; clone_size: .; d_call: .
cdr3_nt: TGCAGCGTTGAGGCTAGCGAGAGCTCCTACGAGCAGTACTTC; cdr3_aa: CSVEASESSYEQYF; v_call: TRBV29-1; j_call: TRBJ2-7; clone_size: many; d_call: .
cdr3_nt: TGTGCCAGCAGCCGGGACAGGTATAATTCACCCCTCCACTTT; cdr3_aa: CASSRDRYNSPLHF; v_call: TRBV7-9; j_call: TRBJ1-6; clone_size: few; d_call: TRBD1
cdr3_nt: TGTGCCTGGACCTACCCGTTAAACAGGGGGAGTCGTGGCTACACCTTC; cdr3_aa: CAWTYPLNRGSRGYTF; v_call: TRBV30; j_call: TRBJ1-2; clone_size: .; d_call: TRBD1
cdr3_nt: TGTGCCAGCGATGGGGTAAAGGACGAGCAGTACTTC; cdr3_aa: CASDGVKDEQYF; v_call: TRBV3-1; j_call: TRBJ2-7; clone_size: .; d_call: .
cdr3_nt: TGCAGTGCTAGGGCTAGCGGGGGGTTTAACAATGAGCAGTTCTTC; cdr3_aa: CSARASGGFNNEQFF; v_call: TRBV20-1; j_call: TRBJ2-1; clone_size: .; d_call: TRBD2
cdr3_nt: TGTGCCAGCGCCCAGATCTCCTACAATGAGCAGTTCTTC; cdr3_aa: CASAQISYNEQFF; v_call: TRBV7-2; j_call: TRBJ2-1; clone_size: .; d_call: .
cdr3_nt: TGTGCCAGTTTCAGGGTAATGAACACTGAAGCTTTCTTT; cdr3_aa: CASFRVMNTEAFF; v_call: TRBV5-6; j_call: TRBJ1-1; clone_size: .; d_call: .
cdr3_nt: TGTGCCAGCAGCTTAGCGGGGCGCCCCGGAAACACCATATATTTT; cdr3_aa: CASSLAGRPGNTIYF; v_call: TRBV7-9; j_call: TRBJ1-3; clone_size: .; d_call: .
cdr3_nt: TGTGCCAGCAGCTTAGTTCAGGTTTCCTACAATGAGCAGTTCTTC; cdr3_aa: CASSLVQVSYNEQFF; v_call: TRBV7-2; j_call: TRBJ2-1; clone_size: few; d_call: .
cdr3_nt: TGCAGTGCTTCTCGGACTAGCCACGAGCAGTACTTC; cdr3_aa: CSASRTSHEQYF; v_call: TRBV20-1; j_call: TRBJ2-7; clone_size: .; d_call: TRBD2
cdr3_nt: TGTGCCAGCAGTTACTCGATACAGCTCTCGTACAATGAGCAGTTCTTC; cdr3_aa: CASSYSIQLSYNEQFF; v_call: TRBV6-5; j_call: TRBJ2-1; clone_size: .; d_call: .
cdr3_nt: TGTGCCACCAGTACGGAATCCAAAAACATTCAGTACTTC; cdr3_aa: CATSTESKNIQYF; v_call: TRBV24-1; j_call: TRBJ2-4; clone_size: .; d_call: .
cdr3_nt: TGCGCCAGCAGCTTGGGTTTCGGGGGTCTAGAGACCCAGTACTTC; cdr3_aa: CASSLGFGGLETQYF; v_call: TRBV5-1; j_call: TRBJ2-5; clone_size: .; d_call: .
cdr3_nt: TGCGCCAGCAGCTTACAGGGGAACGCTAACTATGGCTACACCTTC; cdr3_aa: CASSLQGNANYGYTF; v_call: TRBV5-1; j_call: TRBJ1-2; clone_size: .; d_call: TRBD1
cdr3_nt: TGCAGTGCTAGGGGGGACAGGGCCTACAATGAGCAGTTCTTC; cdr3_aa: CSARGDRAYNEQFF; v_call: TRBV20-1; j_call: TRBJ2-1; clone_size: once; d_call: TRBD1
cdr3_nt: TGCGCCAGCAGCTTGGGGTCGGGAGTATACGAGCAGTACTTC; cdr3_aa: CASSLGSGVYEQYF; v_call: TRBV12-3/TRBV12-4; j_call: TRBJ2-7; clone_size: many; d_call: .
cdr3_nt: TGTGCCAGCAGCCAACACAGGGCCGAAGCTTTCTTT; cdr3_aa: CASSQHRAEAFF; v_call: TRBV16; j_call: TRBJ1-1; clone_size: .; d_call: .
cdr3_nt: TGTGCCATCAGCTTGACTAGTCCCGGCACAGATACGCAGTATTTT; cdr3_aa: CAISLTSPGTDTQYF; v_call: TRBV10-3; j_call: TRBJ2-3; clone_size: .; d_call: .
cdr3_nt: TGTGCCAGCAGTTACCAGCCTACCGGGACAGGGCCACAGTACTTC; cdr3_aa: CASSYQPTGTGPQYF; v_call: TRBV6-2/TRBV6-3; j_call: TRBJ2-7; clone_size: few; d_call: TRBD1
cdr3_nt: TGCAGTGCTAGTGGGCCTAGCGGGGGAAATGAGCAGTTCTTC; cdr3_aa: CSASGPSGGNEQFF; v_call: TRBV20-1; j_call: TRBJ2-1; clone_size: .; d_call: TRBD2
cdr3_nt: TGTGCCAGCAGTGAGGGTCATTTCAATCAGCCCCAGCATTTT; cdr3_aa: CASSEGHFNQPQHF; v_call: TRBV25-1; j_call: TRBJ1-5; clone_size: .; d_call: .
cdr3_nt: TGCAGTGCTAGCAGGCAGGGCCCAGATACGCAGTATTTT; cdr3_aa: CSASRQGPDTQYF; v_call: TRBV20-1; j_call: TRBJ2-3; clone_size: .; d_call: .
cdr3_nt: TGTGCCAGTAGTACCCAGGGAAACCCCTACGAGCAGTACTTC; cdr3_aa: CASSTQGNPYEQYF; v_call: TRBV19; j_call: TRBJ2-7; clone_size: .; d_call: .
cdr3_nt: TGTGTCAGCAGTGTCGGGACAGGGTACGAGCAGTACTTC; cdr3_aa: CVSSVGTGYEQYF; v_call: TRBV25-1; j_call: TRBJ2-7; clone_size: .; d_call: TRBD1